The 9 T cell receptor beta chains below were found in one sample sequenced in a study of T cell responses to AZD1222 COVID-19 vaccine. The method was immunoSEQ multiplex PCR; TCRdb's version includes in-frame clones alone and lacks a portion of them. This sample has under 140,000 clones; roughly 92% occur once, and the top ten carry more than 2%. The sequenced sample was peripheral blood, obtained 28 days after the second AZD1222 dose. These receptors were taken from an adult who received the AZD1222 COVID-19 vaccine.

The chain links TRBV18 to TRBJ2-3; 7 nucleotides align to TRBD1. Germline CDR1 reads KGHSH; CDR2 reads LQKENI. The V and J ends lost 1 base and 6 bases, in that order; junction bases with no gene match: 4. The CDR3 contains 14 residues. The CDR3 protein is CASSPLSRGDTQYF. DNA for the CDR3: TGTGCCAGCTCACCACTCTCCAGGGGGGATACGCAGTATTTT.

This chain joins TRBV10-3 and TRBJ2-2; a possible D gene is TRBD1 (5 bases). Germline V gene sequence: CDR1 ENHRY, CDR2 SYGVKD. Between the trimmed V and J ends, which lost 1 base and 1 base, there was a span of 13 bases. This CDR3 has 17 amino acids. The CDR3 nucleotides are TGTGCCATCAGTGAGTATGGGGCAGGAGAGAACACCGGGGAGCTGTTTTTT. Protein product: CAISEYGAGENTGELFF.

The rearrangement uses TRBV6-2 or TRBV6-3 and TRBJ1-1; no definite D call. Trimming removed 2 bases from V and 10 bases from J, with 14 bases in between. CDR3 length: 13 amino acids. Per germline, CDR1 MNHEY and CDR2 SVGEGT. CDR3 amino acids: CASSYATVPAAFF. The CDR3, as DNA: TGTGCCAGCAGTTACGCGACGGTTCCTGCAGCTTTCTTT.

This sequence joins TRBV19 and TRBJ1-1; D not resolved. Germline loops: CDR1 LNHDA, CDR2 SQIVND (reference sequence). V lost 4 bases and J lost 9, with 15 bases in between. This CDR3 contains 13 residues. CDR3: CASSSRTGHQAFF. The CDR3 bases are TGTGCCAGTAGTAGCAGGACGGGCCACCAAGCTTTCTTT.

In its sample, this clone was seen once. Additional DNA sequences in this sample encode the identical CDR3. The chain carries TRBV20-1 and TRBJ2-1; D is ambiguous. This CDR3 is built from 10 residues. Trimming left V 3 bases short and J 12 bases short, with 9 bases between. Germline assignment: CDR1 DFQATT and CDR2 SNEGSKA (reference sequence). The CDR3 nucleotides read TGCAGTGCTAGCGACGGATGGCAGTTCTTC. Encoded protein: CSASDGWQFF.

The V call is TRBV5-4, the J call TRBJ1-1; TRBD1 matches 9 bases. Germline V lookup: CDR1 SGHNT, CDR2 YYREEE (reference sequence). V was clipped by 6 bases and J by 4 bases; unmatched bases: 7. This CDR3 spans 14 amino acids. The CDR3: CASTPGQGTTEAFF. As DNA, the CDR3 is TGTGCCAGCACCCCGGGACAGGGTACCACTGAAGCTTTCTTT.

CDR3: CASSEGQGAGELFF. CDR3 in DNA: TGTGCCAGCAGCGAGGGACAGGGGGCCGGGGAGCTGTTTTTT. The rearrangement joins TRBV5-5 to TRBJ2-2; 11 nucleotides align to TRBD1. This CDR3 has 14 residues. Germline assignment: CDR1 SGHKS and CDR2 YYEKEE (reference sequence). The V gene end was trimmed by 4 bases and the J gene end by 6 bases; junction bases not matched to a gene: 2.

The chain combines TRBV25-1 with TRBJ2-5, with D unclear. The germline V gene encodes CDR1 MGHDK and CDR2 SYGVNS. Trimming removed 6 bases at V and 0 bases at J, with 14 bases between. The CDR3 spans 15 residues. The CDR3 protein is CASSPRGSYQETQYF. The CDR3 bases are TGTGCCAGCAGCCCTAGAGGATCGTACCAAGAGACCCAGTACTTC.

V gene TRBV5-1 combines with J gene TRBJ2-5, with TRBD1 matching over 8 bases. The germline CDR1 and CDR2 sequences are SGHRS and YFSETQ. Germline trimming cut 2 bases from V and 4 bases from J; bases unmatched to any gene: 1. The CDR3 covers 13 residues. CDR3 loop: CASSFTGGETQYF. The DNA for the CDR3 is TGCGCCAGCAGCTTTACAGGGGGAGAGACCCAGTACTTC. The full variable domain, in which reference TRBV5-1 and TRBJ2-5 provide the parts outside the CDR3, is KAGVTQTPRYLIKTRGQQVTLSCSPISGHRSVSWYQQTPGQGLQFLFEYFSETQRNKGNFPGRFSGRQFSNSRSEMNVSTLELGDSALYLCASSFTGGETQYFGPGTRLLVL.